This TCR beta chain was documented in a study of control samples from healthy donors and cancer patients. Method: immunoSEQ multiplex PCR; TCRdb's copy keeps in-frame clones and lacks some. Of some 150,000 clones listed, about 90% are singletons. V gave up 5 bases and J gave up 2 bases, with 16 bases separating them. This CDR3 is 16 amino acids long. Germline assignment: CDR1 SGHTA and CDR2 FQGTGA. This chain joins TRBV7-3 and TRBJ1-3; no clear D gene. This TCR derives from a man aged 18 to 35 in good health. Sequencing used blood. CDR3 loop: CASSNIRAPPGNTIYF. DNA of the CDR3: TGTGCCAGCAGCAATATTCGGGCCCCACCTGGAAACACCATATATTTT.